One and the same sample provided the 5 T cell receptor beta chains below, sequenced in a study of blood T cells in healthy people across ages. Alongside a J-beta primer mix, a sample-barcoded 5' primer served in a second PCR lasting about 6 to 11 cycles. TCRdb re-derived calls from the 5' RACE reads in MiXCR, one entry per CDR3 protein. This table holds 650,000 to 900,000 distinct CDR3 sequences, about 59% found once. Sequencing was performed on blood. These receptors were collected from a man aged 30-40 years in good health.

This clonotype came up a few times. This chain joins TRBV9 and TRBJ2-1; no reliable D call. CDR3 length: 15 residues. Germline loops: CDR1 SGDLS, CDR2 YYNGEE. Trimming stripped 4 bases from V and 8 bases from J, with 19 bases between. CDR3 region: CASSSRGPSIDEQFF. The CDR3 nucleotides are TGTGCCAGCAGCTCGAGAGGACCTAGTATCGATGAGCAGTTCTTC.

This chain joins TRBV9 and TRBJ2-1, with TRBD2 matching over 7 bases. The better agreement between TRBJ2-7 and the DNA end casts doubt on the J call. The germline CDR1 and CDR2 sequences are SGDLS and YYNGEE. This CDR3 region has 16 residues. CDR3 DNA: TGTGCCAGCAGCCCCCCGACTAGCTTATTTGCCAATGAGCAGTACTTC. Its translation: CASSPPTSLFANEQYF.

V is TRBV20-1 and J is TRBJ2-6, with 7 bases matching TRBD1. From germline, CDR1 is DFQATT and CDR2 SNEGSKA (reference sequence). This CDR3 spans 16 amino acids. V gave up 0 bases and J gave up 0 bases; unmatched junction bases: 2. The CDR3: CSARDPGGSGANVLTF. CDR3 in DNA: TGCAGTGCTAGAGATCCAGGGGGCTCTGGGGCCAACGTCCTGACTTTC.

V and J are TRBV2 and TRBJ2-1; 7 bases match TRBD2. Germline lookup yields CDR1 SNHLY and CDR2 FYNNEI. The CDR3 extends over 13 amino acids. With 6 bases clipped from V and 10 bases from J, the junction kept 9 bases outside the gene matches. The CDR3 sequence is CASRLRLGGEQFF. The CDR3 DNA sequence: TGTGCCAGCAGGCTGAGACTCGGGGGGGAGCAGTTCTTC.

Turning to this clonotype: An end of the junction does not agree with germline; a read error may underlie this. V usage is TRBV12-3 or TRBV12-4 and J usage is TRBJ2-1; maybe TRBD2 (6 bases). The CDR3 runs to 18 residues. The CDR3 nucleotides read TGCGCCAGCAACCAGGGTTGGGGGACTCTCAAGGAAAACAATGAGCAGTTCTTC. Translating gives CASNQGWGTLKENNEQFF.